This T cell receptor beta chain appears in the sequencing data of a study of radiotherapy plus CTLA-4 blockade in lung cancer. The wider study: Overall, 18% of patients showed an objective response, while over 25% attained disease control.

The germline V gene has CDR1 MNHEY and CDR2 SMNVEV (reference sequence). This CDR3 spans 16 amino acids. The junction had 13 bases not matched to a gene; V was cut back by 8 bases and J by 7 bases. Profiling relied on immunoSEQ multiplex PCR, and the TCRdb table lists in-frame clones only, not all of them. The sample has roughly 63,000 clones; under 75% are singletons. The chain couples TRBV27 to TRBJ2-1; TRBD1 matches 11 bases. This specimen consisted of peripheral blood, obtained from a patient treated with radiotherapy plus ipilimumab. The clonotype was recovered from a human donor with non-small cell lung cancer whose response to radiotherapy plus ipilimumab could not be evaluated. CDR3 sequence: CASRVFRDRGSNEQFF. CDR3 nucleotides: TGTGCCAGCCGCGTATTCCGGGACAGGGGGAGTAATGAGCAGTTCTTC.